This T cell receptor (beta chain) was retrieved from a study of blood T cell repertoires in COVID-19. Losses at the gene ends were 0 bases for V and 7 bases for J; bases not matched to a gene: 6. Germline lookup yields CDR1 SGHNT and CDR2 YYREEE (reference sequence). The CDR3 sequence is 17 residues long. Authors' methods: Nucleated cell number was recorded as an estimate derived from reference gene primer amplification. Profiling relied on immunoSEQ multiplex PCR, and the TCRdb table lists in-frame clones only, not all of them. Clone size and V and J calls were adopted from that table, with D and trimming inferred from the DNA. This table has more than 300,000 clones, roughly nine tenths appearing once.

Sequenced sample: PBMCs or T cells enriched from blood (not recorded which). This rearrangement joins TRBV5-4 to TRBJ2-2, with 13 nucleotides matching TRBD2. The TCR was taken from a woman aged 30 to 39 who had recovered from COVID-19. The CDR3 loop reads CASSLAGLAGLNGELFF. The CDR3 coding sequence is TGTGCCAGCAGCTTGGCGGGACTAGCGGGATTGAACGGGGAGCTGTTTTTT.